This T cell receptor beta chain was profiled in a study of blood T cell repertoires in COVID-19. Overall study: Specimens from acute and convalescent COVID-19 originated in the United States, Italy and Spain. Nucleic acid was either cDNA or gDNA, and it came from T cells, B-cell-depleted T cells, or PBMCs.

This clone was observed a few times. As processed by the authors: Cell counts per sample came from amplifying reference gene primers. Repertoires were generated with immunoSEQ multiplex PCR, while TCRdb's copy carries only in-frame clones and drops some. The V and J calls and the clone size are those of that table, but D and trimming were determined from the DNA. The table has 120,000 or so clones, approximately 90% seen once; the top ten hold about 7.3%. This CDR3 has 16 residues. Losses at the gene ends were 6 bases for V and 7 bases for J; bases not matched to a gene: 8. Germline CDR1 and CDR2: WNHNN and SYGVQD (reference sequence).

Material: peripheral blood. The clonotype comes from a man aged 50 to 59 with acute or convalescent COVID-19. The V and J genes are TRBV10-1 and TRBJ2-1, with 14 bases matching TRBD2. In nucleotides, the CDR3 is TGCGCCAGCAGACCGGGACTAGCGGGAGCAGTAAATGAGCAGTTCTTC. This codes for CASRPGLAGAVNEQFF.